This paragraph covers one TCR beta chain sequence. Its antigen is still unknown. Sequencing used immunoSEQ multiplex PCR; TCRdb keeps in-frame clones, though not all of them. This sample has more than 75,000 clones, with around 88% found just once. The data were obtained in a study of identifying expanded T cells in peripheral blood. The V gene end was trimmed by 4 bases and the J gene end by 8 bases; junction bases not matched to a gene: 9. The CDR3 length is 15 residues. Germline V gene sequence: CDR1 LGHNA, CDR2 YNFKEQ. General observations from the study: Across healthy donors, higher total template counts meant significantly greater approximately two-week count variance. About 1.3 clones differed between technical replicates, versus about 15 and 19 over time.

Sequencing used blood. The clonotype originates from a person between 18 and 75 years old in good health. The chain is built from TRBV4-2 and TRBJ1-5; the match to TRBD1 covers 9 bases. The CDR3 DNA is TGTGCCAGCAGCCCCGGGACAGGGAGCTCCGAGCCCCAGCATTTT. It yields the protein CASSPGTGSSEPQHF.